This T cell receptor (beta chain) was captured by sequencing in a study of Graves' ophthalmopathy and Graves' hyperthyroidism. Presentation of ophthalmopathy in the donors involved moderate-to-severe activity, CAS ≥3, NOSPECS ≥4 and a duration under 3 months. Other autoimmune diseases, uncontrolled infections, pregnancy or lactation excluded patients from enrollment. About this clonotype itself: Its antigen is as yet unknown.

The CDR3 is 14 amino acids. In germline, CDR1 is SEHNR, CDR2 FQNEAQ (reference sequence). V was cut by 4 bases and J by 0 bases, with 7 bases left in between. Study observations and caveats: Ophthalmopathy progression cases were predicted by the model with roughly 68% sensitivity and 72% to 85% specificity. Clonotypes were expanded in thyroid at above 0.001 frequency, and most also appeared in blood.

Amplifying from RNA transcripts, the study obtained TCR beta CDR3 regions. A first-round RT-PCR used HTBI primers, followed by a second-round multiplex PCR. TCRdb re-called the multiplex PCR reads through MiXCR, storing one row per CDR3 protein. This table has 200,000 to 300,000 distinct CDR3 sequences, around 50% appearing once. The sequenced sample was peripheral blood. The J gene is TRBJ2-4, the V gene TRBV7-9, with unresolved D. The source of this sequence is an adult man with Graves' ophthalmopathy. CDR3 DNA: TGTGCCAGCAGCTCGAACCTAGCCAAAAACATTCAGTACTTC. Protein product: CASSSNLAKNIQYF.